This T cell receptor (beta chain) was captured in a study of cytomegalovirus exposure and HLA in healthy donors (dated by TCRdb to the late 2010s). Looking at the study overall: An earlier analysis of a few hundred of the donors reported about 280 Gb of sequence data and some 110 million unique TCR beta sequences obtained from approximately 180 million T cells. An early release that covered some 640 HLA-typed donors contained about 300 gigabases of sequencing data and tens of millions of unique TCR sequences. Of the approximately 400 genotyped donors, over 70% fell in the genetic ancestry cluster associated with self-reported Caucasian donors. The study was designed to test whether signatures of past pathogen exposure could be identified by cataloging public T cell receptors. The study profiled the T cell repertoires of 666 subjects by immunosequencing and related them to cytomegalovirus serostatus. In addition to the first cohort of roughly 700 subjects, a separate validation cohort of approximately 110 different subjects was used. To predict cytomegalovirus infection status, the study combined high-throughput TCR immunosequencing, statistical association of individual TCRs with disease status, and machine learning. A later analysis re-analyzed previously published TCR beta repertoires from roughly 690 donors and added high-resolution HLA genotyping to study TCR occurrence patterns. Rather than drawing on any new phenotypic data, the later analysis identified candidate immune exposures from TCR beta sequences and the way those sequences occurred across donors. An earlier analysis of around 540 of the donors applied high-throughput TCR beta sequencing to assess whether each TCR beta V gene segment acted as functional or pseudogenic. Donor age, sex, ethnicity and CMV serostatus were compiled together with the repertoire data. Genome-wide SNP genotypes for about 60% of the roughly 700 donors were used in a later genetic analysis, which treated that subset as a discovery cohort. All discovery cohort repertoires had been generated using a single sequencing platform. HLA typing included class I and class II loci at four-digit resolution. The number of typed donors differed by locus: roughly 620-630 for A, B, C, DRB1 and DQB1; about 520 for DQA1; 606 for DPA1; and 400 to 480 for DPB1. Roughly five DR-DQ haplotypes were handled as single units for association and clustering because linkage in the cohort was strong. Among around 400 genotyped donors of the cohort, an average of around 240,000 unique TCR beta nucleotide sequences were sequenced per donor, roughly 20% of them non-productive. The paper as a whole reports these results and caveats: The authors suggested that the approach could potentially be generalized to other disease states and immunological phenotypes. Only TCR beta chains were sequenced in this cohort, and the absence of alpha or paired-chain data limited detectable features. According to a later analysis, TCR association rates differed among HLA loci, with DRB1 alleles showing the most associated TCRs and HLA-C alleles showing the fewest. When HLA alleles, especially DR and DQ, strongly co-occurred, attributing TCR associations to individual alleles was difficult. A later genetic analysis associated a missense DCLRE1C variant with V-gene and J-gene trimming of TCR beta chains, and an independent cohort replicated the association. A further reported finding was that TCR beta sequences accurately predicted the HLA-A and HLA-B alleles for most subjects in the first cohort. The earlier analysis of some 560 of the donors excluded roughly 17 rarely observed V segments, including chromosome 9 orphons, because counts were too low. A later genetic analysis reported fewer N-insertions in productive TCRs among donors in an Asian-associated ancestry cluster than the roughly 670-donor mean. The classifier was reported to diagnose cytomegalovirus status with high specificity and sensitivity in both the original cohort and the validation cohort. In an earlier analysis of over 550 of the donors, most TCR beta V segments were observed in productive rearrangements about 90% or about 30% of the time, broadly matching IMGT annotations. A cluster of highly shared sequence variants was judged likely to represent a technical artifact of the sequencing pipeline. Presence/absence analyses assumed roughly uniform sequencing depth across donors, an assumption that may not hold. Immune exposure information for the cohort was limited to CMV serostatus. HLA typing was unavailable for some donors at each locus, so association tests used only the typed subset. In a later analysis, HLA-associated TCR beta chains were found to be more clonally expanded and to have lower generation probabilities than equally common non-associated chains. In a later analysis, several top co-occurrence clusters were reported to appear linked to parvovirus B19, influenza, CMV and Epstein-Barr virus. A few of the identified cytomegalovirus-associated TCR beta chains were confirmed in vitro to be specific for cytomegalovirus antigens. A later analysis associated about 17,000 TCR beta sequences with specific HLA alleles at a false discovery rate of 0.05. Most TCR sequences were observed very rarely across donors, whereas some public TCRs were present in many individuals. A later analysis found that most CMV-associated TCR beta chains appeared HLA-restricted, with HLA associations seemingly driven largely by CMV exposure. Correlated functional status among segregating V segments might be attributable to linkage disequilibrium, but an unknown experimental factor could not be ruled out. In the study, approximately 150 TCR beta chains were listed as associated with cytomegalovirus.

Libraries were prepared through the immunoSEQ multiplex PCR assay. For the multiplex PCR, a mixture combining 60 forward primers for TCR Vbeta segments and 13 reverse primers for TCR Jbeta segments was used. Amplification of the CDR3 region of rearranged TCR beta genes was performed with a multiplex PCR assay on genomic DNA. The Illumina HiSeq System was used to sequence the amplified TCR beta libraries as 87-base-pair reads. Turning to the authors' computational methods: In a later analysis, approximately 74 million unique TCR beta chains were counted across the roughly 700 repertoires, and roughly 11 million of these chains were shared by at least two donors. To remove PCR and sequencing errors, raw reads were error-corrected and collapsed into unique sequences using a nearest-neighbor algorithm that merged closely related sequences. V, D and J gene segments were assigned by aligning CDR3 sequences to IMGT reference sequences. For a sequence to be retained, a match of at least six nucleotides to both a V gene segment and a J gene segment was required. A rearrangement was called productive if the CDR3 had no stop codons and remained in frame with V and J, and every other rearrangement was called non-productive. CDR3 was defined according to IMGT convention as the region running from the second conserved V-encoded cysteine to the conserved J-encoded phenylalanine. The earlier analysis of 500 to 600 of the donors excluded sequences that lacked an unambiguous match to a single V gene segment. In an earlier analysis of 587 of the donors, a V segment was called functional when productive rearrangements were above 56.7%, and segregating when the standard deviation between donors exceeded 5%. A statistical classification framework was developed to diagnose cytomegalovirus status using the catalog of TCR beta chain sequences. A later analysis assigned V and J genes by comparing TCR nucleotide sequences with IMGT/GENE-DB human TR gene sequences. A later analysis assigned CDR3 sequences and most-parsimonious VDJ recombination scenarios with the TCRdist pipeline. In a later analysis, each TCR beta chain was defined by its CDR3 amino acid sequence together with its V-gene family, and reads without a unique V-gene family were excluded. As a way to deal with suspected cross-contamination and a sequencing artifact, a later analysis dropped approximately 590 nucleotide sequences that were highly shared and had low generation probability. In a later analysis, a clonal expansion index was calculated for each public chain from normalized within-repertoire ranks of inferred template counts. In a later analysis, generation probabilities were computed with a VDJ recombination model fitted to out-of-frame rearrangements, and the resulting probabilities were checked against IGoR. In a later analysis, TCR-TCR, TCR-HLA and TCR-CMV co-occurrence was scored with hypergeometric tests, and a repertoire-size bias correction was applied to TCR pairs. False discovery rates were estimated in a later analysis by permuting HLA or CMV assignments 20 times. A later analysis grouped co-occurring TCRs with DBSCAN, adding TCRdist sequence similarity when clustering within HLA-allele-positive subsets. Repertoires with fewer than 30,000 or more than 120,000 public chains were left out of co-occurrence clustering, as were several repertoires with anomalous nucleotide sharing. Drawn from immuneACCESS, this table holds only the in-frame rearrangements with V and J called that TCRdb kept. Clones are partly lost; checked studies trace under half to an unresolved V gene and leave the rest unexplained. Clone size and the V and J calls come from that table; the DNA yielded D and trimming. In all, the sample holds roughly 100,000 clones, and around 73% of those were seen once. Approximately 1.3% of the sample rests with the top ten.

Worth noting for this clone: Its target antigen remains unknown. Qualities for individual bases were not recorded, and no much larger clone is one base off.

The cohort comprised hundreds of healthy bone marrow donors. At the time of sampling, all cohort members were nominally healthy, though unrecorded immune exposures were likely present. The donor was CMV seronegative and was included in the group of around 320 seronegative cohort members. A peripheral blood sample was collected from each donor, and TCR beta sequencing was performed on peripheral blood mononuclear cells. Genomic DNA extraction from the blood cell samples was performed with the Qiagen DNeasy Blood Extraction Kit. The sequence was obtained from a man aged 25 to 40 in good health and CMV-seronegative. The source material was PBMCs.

Here is the DNA: TGTGCCACCAGCAAAGACAGTTATAACTATGGCTACACCTTC. It codes for CATSKDSYNYGYTF. This receptor chain uses TRBV15 and TRBJ1-2; TRBD1 is perhaps the D gene, given 5 matching bases. The germline V gene (reference sequence) gives CDR1 as LNHNV and CDR2 as YYDKDF. V is clipped by 4 bases and J by 1 base, and the sequence between their germline boundaries is 10 bases long. The CDR3, cysteine through phenylalanine, is 14 amino acids long. Only the CDR3 region is kept as DNA, spanning 42 bases read in frame from base 1.